This is a list of T cell receptor beta chains from one sample in a study of cytomegalovirus exposure and HLA in healthy donors. TCRdb's copy holds only in-frame clones and misses some; the assay was immunoSEQ multiplex PCR. Here the sample spans about 120,000 clones, about 69% being singletons. Sequenced input: PBMCs. The source is a woman under 30 in good health and CMV-seronegative. CDR3s include the opening cysteine and the closing phenylalanine or tryptophan.

TRBJ2-3 TRBV4-1 CASSQAPISGTDTQYF
TRBJ1-1 TRBV7-9 CASSGTKGFEAFF
TRBJ1-3 TRBV19 CASSMMFRATSGNTIYF
TRBJ1-4 TRBV28 CASAPPGTNEKLFF
TRBJ1-1 TRBV5-1 CASSLEQGRAFF
TRBJ1-4 TRBV6-1 CASSFRGLEEKLFF
TRBJ1-2 TRBV7-2 CASSLQGQGEGYTF
TRBJ1-2 TRBV14 CASSQGTGGYGYTF
TRBJ1-2 TRBV4-1 CASSQGVQGDYYGYTF
TRBJ2-7 TRBV2 CASRDRGWYEQYF
TRBJ2-5 TRBV7-2 CASSLEAGGGETQYF
TRBJ2-1 TRBV27 CASSPRLAGGPYNEQFF
TRBJ2-7 TRBV7-9 CASSHRDRGTYEQYF
TRBJ2-7 TRBV5-4 CASSLPEVSYEQYF
TRBJ1-2 TRBV6-1 CASSDSGTGPYGYTF
TRBJ1-5 TRBV30 CAFQGPNSNQPQHF